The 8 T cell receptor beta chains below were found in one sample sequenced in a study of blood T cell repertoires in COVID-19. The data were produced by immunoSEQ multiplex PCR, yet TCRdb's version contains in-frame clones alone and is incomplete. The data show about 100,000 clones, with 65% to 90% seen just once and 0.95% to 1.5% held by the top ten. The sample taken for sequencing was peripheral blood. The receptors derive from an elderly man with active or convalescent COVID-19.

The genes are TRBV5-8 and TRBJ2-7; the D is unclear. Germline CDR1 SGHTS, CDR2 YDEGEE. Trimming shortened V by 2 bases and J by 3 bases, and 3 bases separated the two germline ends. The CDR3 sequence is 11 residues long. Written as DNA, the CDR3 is TGTGCCAGCAGCTTATACTACGAGCAGTACTTC. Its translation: CASSLYYEQYF.

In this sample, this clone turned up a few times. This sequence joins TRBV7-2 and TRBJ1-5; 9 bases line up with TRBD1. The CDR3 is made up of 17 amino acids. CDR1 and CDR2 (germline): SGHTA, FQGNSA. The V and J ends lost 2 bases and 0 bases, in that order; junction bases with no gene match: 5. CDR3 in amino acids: CASSLYGTGISNQPQHF. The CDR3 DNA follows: TGTGCCAGCAGCTTATATGGGACAGGGATTAGCAATCAGCCCCAGCATTTT.

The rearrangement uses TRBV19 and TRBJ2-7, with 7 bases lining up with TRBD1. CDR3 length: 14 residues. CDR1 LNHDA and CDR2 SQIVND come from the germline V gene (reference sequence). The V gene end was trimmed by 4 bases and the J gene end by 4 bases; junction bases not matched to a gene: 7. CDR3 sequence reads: CASSNRGNFYEQYF. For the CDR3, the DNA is TGTGCCAGTAGTAACAGGGGAAATTTTTACGAGCAGTACTTC.

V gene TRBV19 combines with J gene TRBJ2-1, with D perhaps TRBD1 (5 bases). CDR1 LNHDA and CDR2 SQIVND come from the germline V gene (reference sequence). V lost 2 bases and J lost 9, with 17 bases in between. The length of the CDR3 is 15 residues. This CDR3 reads CASSISDLSQGEQFF. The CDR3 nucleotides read TGTGCCAGTAGTATATCCGACCTATCCCAGGGTGAGCAGTTCTTC.

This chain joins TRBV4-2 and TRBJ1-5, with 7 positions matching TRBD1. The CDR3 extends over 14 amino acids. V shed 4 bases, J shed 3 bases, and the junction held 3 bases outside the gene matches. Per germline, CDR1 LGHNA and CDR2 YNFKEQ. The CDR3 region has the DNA TGTGCCAGCAGCCCGGGACAGACCAATCAGCCCCAGCATTTT. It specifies CASSPGQTNQPQHF.

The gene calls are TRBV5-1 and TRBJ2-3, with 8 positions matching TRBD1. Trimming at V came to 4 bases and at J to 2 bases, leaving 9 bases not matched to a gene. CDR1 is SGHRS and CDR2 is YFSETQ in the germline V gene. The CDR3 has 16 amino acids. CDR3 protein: CASSLDRGRYTDTQYF. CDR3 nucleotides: TGCGCCAGCAGCCTTGACAGGGGTCGGTACACAGATACGCAGTATTTT.

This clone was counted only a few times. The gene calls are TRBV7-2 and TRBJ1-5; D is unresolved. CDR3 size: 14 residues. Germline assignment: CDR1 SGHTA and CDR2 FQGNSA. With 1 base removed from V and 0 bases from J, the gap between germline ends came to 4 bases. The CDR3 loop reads CASSLVNSNQPQHF. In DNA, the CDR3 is TGTGCCAGCAGCTTAGTAAATAGCAATCAGCCCCAGCATTTT.

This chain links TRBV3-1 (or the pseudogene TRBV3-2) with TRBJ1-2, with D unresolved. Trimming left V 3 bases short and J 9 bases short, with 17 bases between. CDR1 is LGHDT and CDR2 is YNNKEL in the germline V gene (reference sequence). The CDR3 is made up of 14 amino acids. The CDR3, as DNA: TGTGCCAGCAGCCATGGCACCGGAGCTGCCAGCTACACCTTC. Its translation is CASSHGTGAASYTF.